The T cell receptor beta chain described here comes from a study of blood T cell repertoires in COVID-19. Overall study context: Collection of acute and convalescent COVID-19 samples took place in the United States, Italy and Spain. In each case, the material was cDNA or gDNA derived from T cells, B-cell-depleted T cells, or PBMCs.

The CDR3 loop spans 10 amino acids. Per germline, CDR1 SNHLY and CDR2 FYNNEI. Authors' methods: Reference gene primers were amplified, and this amplification served to estimate nucleated cell counts. The protocol was immunoSEQ multiplex PCR, while the TCRdb copy is restricted to in-frame clones and leaves out a portion. Clone size and the V and J calls come from that table; the DNA yielded D and trimming. The repertoire holds 98,000 or so clones, with 75% to 95% as singletons. About this clone itself: Relative to the germline gene, one junction end is altered; a read error may explain this.

Sequencing was performed on peripheral blood. The rearrangement links TRBV2 to TRBJ1-2, with D uncertain. The sequence derives from a human donor in a cohort sampled during active COVID-19. CDR3 residues: CASSEVVPLF. For the CDR3, the DNA is TGTGCCAGCAGTGAAGTCGTTCCTTTATTC. Complete variable domain (other parts from reference TRBV2 and TRBJ1-2): EPEVTQTPSHQVTQMGQEVILRCVPISNHLYFYWYRQILGQKVEFLVSFYNNEISEKSEIFDDQFSVERPDGSNFTLKIRSTKLEDSAMYFCASSEVVPLFGSGTRLTVV.